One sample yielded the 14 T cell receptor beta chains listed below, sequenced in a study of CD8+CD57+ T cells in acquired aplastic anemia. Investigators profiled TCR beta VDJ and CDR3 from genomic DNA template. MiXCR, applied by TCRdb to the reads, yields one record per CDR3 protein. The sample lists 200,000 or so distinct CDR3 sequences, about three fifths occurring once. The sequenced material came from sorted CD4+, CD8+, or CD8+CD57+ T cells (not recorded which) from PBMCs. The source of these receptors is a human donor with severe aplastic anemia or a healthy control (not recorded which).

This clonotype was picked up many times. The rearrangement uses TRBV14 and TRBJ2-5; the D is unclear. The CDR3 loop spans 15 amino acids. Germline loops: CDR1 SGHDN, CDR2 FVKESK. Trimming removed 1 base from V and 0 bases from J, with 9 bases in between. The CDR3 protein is CASSQGSWHQETQYF. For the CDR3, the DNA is TGTGCCAGCAGCCAAGGAAGCTGGCACCAAGAGACCCAGTACTTC.

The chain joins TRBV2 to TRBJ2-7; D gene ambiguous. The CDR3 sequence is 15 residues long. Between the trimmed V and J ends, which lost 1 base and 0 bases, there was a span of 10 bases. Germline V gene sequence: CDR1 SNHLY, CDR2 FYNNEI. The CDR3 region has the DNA TGTGCCAGCAGTGAAGTGGGCCGACTCTCCTACGAGCAGTACTTC. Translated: CASSEVGRLSYEQYF.

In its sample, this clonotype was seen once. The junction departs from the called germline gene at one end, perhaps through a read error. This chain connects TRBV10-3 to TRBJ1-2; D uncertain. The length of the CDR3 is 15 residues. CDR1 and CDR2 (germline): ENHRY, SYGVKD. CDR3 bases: TGTGCCAGCAGTGAAGCGCTTCGCCCTCCTTATGGCTACACCTTC. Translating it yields CASSEALRPPYGYTF.

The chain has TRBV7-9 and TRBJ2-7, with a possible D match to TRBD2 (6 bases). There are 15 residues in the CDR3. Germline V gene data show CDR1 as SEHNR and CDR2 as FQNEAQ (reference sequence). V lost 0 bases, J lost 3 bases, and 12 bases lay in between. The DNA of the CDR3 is TGTGCCAGCAGCTTAGCGGGGGGTGCCCGCTACGAGCAGTACTTC. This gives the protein CASSLAGGARYEQYF.

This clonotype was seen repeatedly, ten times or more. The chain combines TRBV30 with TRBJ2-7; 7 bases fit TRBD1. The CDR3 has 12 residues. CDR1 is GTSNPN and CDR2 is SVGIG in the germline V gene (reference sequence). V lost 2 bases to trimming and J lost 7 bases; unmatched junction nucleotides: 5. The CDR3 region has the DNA TGTGCCTGGAGTTCCGACAGGGAAGAGCAGTACTTC. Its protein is CAWSSDREEQYF.

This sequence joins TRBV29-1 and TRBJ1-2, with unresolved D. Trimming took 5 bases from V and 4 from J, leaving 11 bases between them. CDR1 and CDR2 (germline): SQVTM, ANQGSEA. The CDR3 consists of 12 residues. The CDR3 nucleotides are TGCAGCGTTCGGGTCAACAGCTATGGCTACACCTTC. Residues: CSVRVNSYGYTF.

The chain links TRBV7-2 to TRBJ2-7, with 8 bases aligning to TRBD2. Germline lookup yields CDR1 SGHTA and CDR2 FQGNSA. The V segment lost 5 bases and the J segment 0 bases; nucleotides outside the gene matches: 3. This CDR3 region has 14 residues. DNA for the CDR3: TGTGCCAGCAGCCGCAGCGGGGGCTCCTACGAGCAGTACTTC. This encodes CASSRSGGSYEQYF.

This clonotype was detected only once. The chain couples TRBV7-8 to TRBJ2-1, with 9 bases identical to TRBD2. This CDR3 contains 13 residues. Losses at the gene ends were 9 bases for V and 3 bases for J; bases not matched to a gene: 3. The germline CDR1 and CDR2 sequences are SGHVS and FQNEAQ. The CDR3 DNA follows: TGTGCCAGTGGACTAGCGTACTACAATGAGCAGTTCTTC. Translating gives CASGLAYYNEQFF.

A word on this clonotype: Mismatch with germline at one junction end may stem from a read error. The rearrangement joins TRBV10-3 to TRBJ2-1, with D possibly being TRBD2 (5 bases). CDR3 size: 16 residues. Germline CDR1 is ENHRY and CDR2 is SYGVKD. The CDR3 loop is CASSLSWEIYYNEQFF. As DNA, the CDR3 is TGTGCCAGCAGTTTAAGTTGGGAGATCTACTACAATGAGCAGTTCTTC.

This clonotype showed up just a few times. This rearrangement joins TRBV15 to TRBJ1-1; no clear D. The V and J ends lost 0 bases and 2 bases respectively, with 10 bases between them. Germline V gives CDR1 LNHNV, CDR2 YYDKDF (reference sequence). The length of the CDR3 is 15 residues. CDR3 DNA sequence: TGTGCCACCAGCAGAGATAACGTGCATAACACTGAAGCTTTCTTT. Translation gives CATSRDNVHNTEAFF.

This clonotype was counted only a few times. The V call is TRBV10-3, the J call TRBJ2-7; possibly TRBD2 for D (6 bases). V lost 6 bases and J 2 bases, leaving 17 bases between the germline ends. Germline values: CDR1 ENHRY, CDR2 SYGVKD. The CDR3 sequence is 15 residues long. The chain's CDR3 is CAISLTGSQTYEQYF. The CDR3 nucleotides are TGTGCCATCAGCCTTACCGGGAGCCAAACCTACGAGCAGTACTTC.

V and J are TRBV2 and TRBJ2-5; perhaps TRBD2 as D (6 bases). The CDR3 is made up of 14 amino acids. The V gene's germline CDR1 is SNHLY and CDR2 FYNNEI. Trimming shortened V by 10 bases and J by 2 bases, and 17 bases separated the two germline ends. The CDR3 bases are TGTGCCACCTCCCTAGGCGGGACGCAAGAGACCCAGTACTTC. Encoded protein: CATSLGGTQETQYF.

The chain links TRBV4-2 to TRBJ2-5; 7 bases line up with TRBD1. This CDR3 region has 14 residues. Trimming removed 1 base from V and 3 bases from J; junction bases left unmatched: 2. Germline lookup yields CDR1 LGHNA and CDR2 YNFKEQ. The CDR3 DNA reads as TGTGCCAGCAGCCAAGCCGGGACAGAAGAGACCCAGTACTTC. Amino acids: CASSQAGTEETQYF.

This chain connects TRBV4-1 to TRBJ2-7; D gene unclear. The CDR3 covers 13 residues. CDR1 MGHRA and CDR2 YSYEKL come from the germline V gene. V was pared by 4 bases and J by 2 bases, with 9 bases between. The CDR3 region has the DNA TGCGCCAGCAGCCCCGCAATGACCTACGAGCAGTACTTC. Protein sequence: CASSPAMTYEQYF.